This T cell receptor (beta chain) was sequenced in a study of glioma-infiltrating T cells. Regarding the study as a whole: CDR3 overlap between tissue and blood was very small.

This clonotype has a count of ten or more. What it recognizes is unknown. Amplification of TCR alpha and beta CDR3 regions from RNA used iRepertoire nested multiplex PCR. Input was 100-400 ng of tissue mRNA or PBMC total RNA. Each CDR3 protein gets one entry after TCRdb re-called the multiplex PCR reads with MiXCR. The table shows around 99,000 distinct CDR3 sequences, with 25% occurring only once. Germline V CDR1 and CDR2: SGHTA, FQGTGA. The CDR3 spans 15 residues. Unmatched junction bases numbered 6, after V lost 5 bases and J lost 7 bases. The chain combines TRBV7-3 with TRBJ2-1; the match to TRBD2 covers 12 bases. Sequencing input: glioma tissue, nonneoplastic brain tissue, or PBMCs (not recorded which). This sequence was found in a human donor with low-grade glioma or glioblastoma, undergoing nonglioma brain surgery, or in good health (not recorded which). The CDR3 sequence is CASSRSSGGANEQFF. CDR3 sequence (DNA): TGTGCCAGCAGCCGATCTAGCGGGGGGGCAAATGAGCAGTTCTTC.